Following are 18 T cell receptor beta chains from one sample sequenced in a study of blood T cells in healthy people across ages. It was with a sample-barcoded 5' primer and a J-beta primer mix that a second PCR of roughly 6 to 11 cycles was run. TCRdb re-derived calls from the 5' RACE reads in MiXCR, one entry per CDR3 protein. The sample yields roughly 1,300,000 distinct CDR3 sequences, approximately 63% seen once. Sequenced sample: blood. These receptors were obtained from a man between 18 and 35 years old in good health.

V usage is TRBV27 and J usage is TRBJ1-5; D gene unclear. Germline CDR1 is MNHEY and CDR2 is SMNVEV (reference sequence). The CDR3 loop spans 17 amino acids. V was pared by 0 bases and J by 3 bases, with 15 bases between. CDR3 amino acids: CASSLSKQPYFNQPQHF. The DNA for the CDR3 is TGTGCCAGCAGTTTATCGAAACAGCCGTATTTCAATCAGCCCCAGCATTTT.

This clonotype has a handful of counts. The chain recombines TRBV5-6 with TRBJ2-5; D is possibly TRBD1 or TRBD2 (5 bases each). Germline CDR1 reads SGHDT; CDR2 reads YYEEEE. The ends were cut back, 5 bases at V and 11 bases at J, with 16 bases in the middle. CDR3 length: 12 amino acids. The chain's CDR3 is CASRNTMGEQYF. CDR3 bases: TGTGCCAGCAGGAATACCATGGGGGAGCAGTACTTC.

This chain links TRBV10-3 with TRBJ1-2; no clear D gene. This CDR3 has 11 amino acids. The germline CDR1 and CDR2 sequences are ENHRY and SYGVKD. Between the trimmed V and J ends, which lost 11 bases and 6 bases, there was a span of 13 bases. As DNA, the CDR3 is TGTGCCGCGACTCAGGCGGATGGCTACACCTTC. This gives the protein CAATQADGYTF.

The chain recombines TRBV6-5 with TRBJ1-6; no clear D. V lost 5 bases, J lost 10 bases, and 21 bases lay in between. The CDR3 has 16 amino acids. Germline loops: CDR1 MNHEY, CDR2 SVGAGI. As DNA, the CDR3 is TGTGCCAGCAGTAGGAACCGGGCCAGTACGGGATCACCCCTCCACTTT. Protein sequence: CASSRNRASTGSPLHF.

The chain carries TRBV5-1 and TRBJ2-1; a weak D match, TRBD1 (5 bases). V lost 4 bases and J 4 bases, leaving 21 bases between the germline ends. CDR1 SGHRS and CDR2 YFSETQ come from the germline V gene. The CDR3 is 17 amino acids. CDR3 amino acids: CASSPTDKPSLYNEQFF. The DNA for the CDR3 is TGCGCCAGCAGCCCTACGGACAAACCTTCGCTGTACAATGAGCAGTTCTTC. Combining the CDR3 with reference TRBV5-1 and TRBJ2-1 gives the whole variable domain KAGVTQTPRYLIKTRGQQVTLSCSPISGHRSVSWYQQTPGQGLQFLFEYFSETQRNKGNFPGRFSGRQFSNSRSEMNVSTLELGDSALYLCASSPTDKPSLYNEQFFGPGTRLTVL.

J is TRBJ2-7 and V is TRBV5-1; 8 nucleotides agree with TRBD2. The V gene's germline CDR1 is SGHRS and CDR2 YFSETQ. The CDR3 consists of 14 residues. J gave up 6 bases and V 2 bases, and 7 bases lay outside the gene matches. The CDR3 loop reads CASSFRTSFSEQYF. The CDR3 nucleotides read TGCGCCAGCAGCTTCCGGACTAGCTTTAGCGAGCAGTACTTC.

This chain links TRBV10-3 with TRBJ2-1; 10 bases match TRBD2. The CDR3 covers 15 residues. V gave up 6 bases and J gave up 5 bases; unmatched junction bases: 7. Germline V gene data show CDR1 as ENHRY and CDR2 as SYGVKD. CDR3 nucleotides: TGTGCCATCAGATGGGGGACTAGCGTCAACAATGAGCAGTTCTTC. The encoded protein is CAIRWGTSVNNEQFF.

The V and J genes are TRBV7-9 and TRBJ2-7, with 8 bases fitting TRBD2. Per germline, CDR1 SEHNR and CDR2 FQNEAQ (reference sequence). J was trimmed by 3 bases and V by 7 bases; bases with no gene match: 20. This CDR3 contains 18 residues. CDR3 in DNA: TGTGCCAGCATCCCATGGTCGCCGGGACTAGTGGGAGACTACGAGCAGTACTTC. It codes for CASIPWSPGLVGDYEQYF. Combining the CDR3 with reference TRBV7-9 and TRBJ2-7 gives the whole variable domain DTGVSQNPRHKITKRGQNVTFRCDPISEHNRLYWYRQTLGQGPEFLTYFQNEAQLEKSRLLSDRFSAERPKGSFSTLEIQRTEQGDSAMYLCASIPWSPGLVGDYEQYFGPGTRLTVT.

This sequence joins TRBV10-3 and TRBJ2-2, with D perhaps TRBD2 (7 bases). CDR1 is ENHRY, CDR2 SYGVKD, per germline. With 3 bases removed from V and 3 bases from J, the gap between germline ends came to 14 bases. The CDR3 sequence is 16 residues long. CDR3 DNA sequence: TGTGCCATCAGTGATCAGGGGAGGGGAGACACCGGGGAGCTGTTTTTT. Protein: CAISDQGRGDTGELFF.

The chain carries TRBV27 and TRBJ2-7; the match to TRBD2 covers 9 bases. The CDR3 sequence is 16 residues long. CDR1 is MNHEY, CDR2 SMNVEV, per germline (reference sequence). J lost 2 bases, V lost 5 bases, and 10 bases had no gene match. The CDR3 reads CASSPIAGESTYEQYF. DNA of the CDR3: TGTGCCAGCAGTCCTATAGCGGGAGAATCTACCTACGAGCAGTACTTC.

This clonotype turned up a few times. The chain combines TRBV5-1 with TRBJ2-1; 14 bases align to TRBD2. The V segment lost 1 base and the J segment 6 bases; nucleotides outside the gene matches: 3. The CDR3 totals 16 residues. CDR1 and CDR2 (germline): SGHRS, YFSETQ. CDR3 nucleotides: TGCGCCAGCAGCTTGACGACTAGCGGGGGGGCCAATGAGCAGTTCTTC. Its translation: CASSLTTSGGANEQFF.

This clonotype occurred a few times. The CDR3 DNA reads TGTGCCAGCAGTCCAGTCCAACAGGGTCTCAGCGAGCAGTACTTC. This codes for CASSPVQQGLSEQYF. The rearrangement links TRBV6-6 to TRBJ2-7; weak D call: TRBD1 (6 bases). The CDR3 loop spans 15 amino acids. CDR1 and CDR2 from the germline V gene are MNHNY and SVGAGI (reference sequence). V was cut by 5 bases and J by 6 bases, with 20 bases left in between.

The chain employs TRBV24-1 and TRBJ1-5, with 9 bases lining up with TRBD1. The ends lost 3 bases at V and 5 bases at J; junction bases unmatched: 4. The germline V gene has CDR1 KGHDR and CDR2 SFDVKD. The CDR3 runs 15 residues. This CDR3 reads CATSDPRTGDQPQHF. CDR3 bases: TGTGCCACCAGTGATCCCCGGACAGGGGATCAGCCCCAGCATTTT.

The chain carries TRBV29-1 and TRBJ1-2; no clear D. Trimming pared 0 bases from V and 13 bases from J, leaving 15 bases between. Germline CDR1 reads SQVTM; CDR2 reads ANQGSEA. CDR3 length equals 12 residues. CDR3 sequence (DNA): TGCAGCGTTGAAGATTTACGGCGGTTCGGCACCTTC. Its translation: CSVEDLRRFGTF.

The chain combines TRBV2 with TRBJ2-5; unclear D gene. Trimming shortened V by 6 bases and J by 8 bases, and 19 bases separated the two germline ends. There are 14 residues in the CDR3. Germline V gene sequence: CDR1 SNHLY, CDR2 FYNNEI. The CDR3 sequence is CASRPRESSHTQYF. CDR3 nucleotide sequence: TGTGCCAGCAGGCCTCGAGAATCGTCCCATACCCAGTACTTC.

The genes are TRBV7-2 and TRBJ2-1, with D perhaps TRBD2 (7 bases). CDR1 and CDR2 from the germline V gene are SGHTA and FQGNSA. This CDR3 region has 14 residues. V shed 4 bases and J shed 12 bases, with 19 bases lying between them. CDR3 sequence reads: CASSSNIRGGGQFF. Written as DNA, the CDR3 is TGTGCCAGCAGCTCAAATATCCGGGGAGGGGGGCAGTTCTTC.

V gene TRBV6-2 or TRBV6-3 combines with J gene TRBJ2-7, with 7 nucleotides matching TRBD1. This CDR3 has 16 residues. The trim removed 2 bases at V and 2 bases at J, leaving 9 bases unmatched. Germline loops: CDR1 MNHEY, CDR2 SVGEGT. CDR3 region: CASSYPRGPSAYEQYF. CDR3 DNA sequence: TGTGCCAGCAGTTACCCGAGGGGGCCATCAGCCTACGAGCAGTACTTC.

This clonotype was seen a handful of times. The chain has TRBV15 and TRBJ2-3, with a possible D match to TRBD2 (6 bases). This CDR3 is 15 amino acids long. Germline V gene lookup returns CDR1 LNHNV and CDR2 YYDKDF (reference sequence). Trimming took 3 bases from V and 5 from J, leaving 15 bases between them. CDR3 amino acids: CATSSLRGWIDTQYF. The CDR3 DNA is TGTGCCACCAGCAGCCTCCGGGGGTGGATAGATACGCAGTATTTT.